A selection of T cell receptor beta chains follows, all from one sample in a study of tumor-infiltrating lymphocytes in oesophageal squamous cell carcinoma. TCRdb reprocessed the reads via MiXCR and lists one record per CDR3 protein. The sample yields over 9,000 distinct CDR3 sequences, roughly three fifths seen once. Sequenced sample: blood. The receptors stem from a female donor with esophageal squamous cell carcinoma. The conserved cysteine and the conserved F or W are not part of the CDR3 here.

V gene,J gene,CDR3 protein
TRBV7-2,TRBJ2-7,ASRGASSYEQY
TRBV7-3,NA,ASSPGQLGGGYT
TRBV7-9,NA,ASEARSSYEQY
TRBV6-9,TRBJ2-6,ASSVGTPGANVLT
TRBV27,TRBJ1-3,ASSLRGRDRGSGNTIY
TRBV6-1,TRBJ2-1,ASSMTGYNEQF
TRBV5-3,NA,ASSLVLGDYEQY
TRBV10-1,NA,ATRNGGAFYEQY
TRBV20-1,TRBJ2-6,SGLTGGSGANVLT
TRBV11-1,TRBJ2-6,ASSFRTSGANVLT
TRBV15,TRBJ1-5,ATSRVLTTGWYQPQH
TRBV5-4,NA,ASSPGVGPSGSVKTQY
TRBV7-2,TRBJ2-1,ASSGYGTRGIEQF
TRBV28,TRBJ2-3,ASSPLVVTDTQY
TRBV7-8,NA,ASSPKTSGSFHEQF
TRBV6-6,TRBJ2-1,ASSYSFSGGASYNEQF
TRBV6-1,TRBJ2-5,ASSAGETQY
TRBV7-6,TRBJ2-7,ASSLVSGQGPYNEQY
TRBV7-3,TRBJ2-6,ASSLTSGANVLT
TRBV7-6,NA,ASSLRRGDSLGYNEQF
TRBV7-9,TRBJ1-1,ASSLLTNMNTEAF
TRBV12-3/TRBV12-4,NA,ASSPRTSGTQF
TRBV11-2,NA,ASSLGPGNTEAF
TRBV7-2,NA,ASSLTSRGGVYEQY
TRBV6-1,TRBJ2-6,ASSLTGSTGANVLT
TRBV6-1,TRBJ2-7,ASSEMTMGNSPLH
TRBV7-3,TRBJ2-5,ASSVSGQETQY
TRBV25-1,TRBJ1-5,ASSAFGQGGTDQPQH
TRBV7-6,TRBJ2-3,ASSSAGRSTDTQY
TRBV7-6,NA,ASSLVYSGGSNEQY
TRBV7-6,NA,ASSQDGQETQY
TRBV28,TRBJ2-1,ASSSTSGRNYEQF
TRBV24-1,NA,ATSGTSGAQETQY
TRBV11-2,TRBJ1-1,ASAAGDRIVNTEAF
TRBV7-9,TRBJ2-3,ASSFPSSTDTQY
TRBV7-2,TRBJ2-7,ASSLGRTSGYNEQY
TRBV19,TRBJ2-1,ASSTEIAGGMNEQF